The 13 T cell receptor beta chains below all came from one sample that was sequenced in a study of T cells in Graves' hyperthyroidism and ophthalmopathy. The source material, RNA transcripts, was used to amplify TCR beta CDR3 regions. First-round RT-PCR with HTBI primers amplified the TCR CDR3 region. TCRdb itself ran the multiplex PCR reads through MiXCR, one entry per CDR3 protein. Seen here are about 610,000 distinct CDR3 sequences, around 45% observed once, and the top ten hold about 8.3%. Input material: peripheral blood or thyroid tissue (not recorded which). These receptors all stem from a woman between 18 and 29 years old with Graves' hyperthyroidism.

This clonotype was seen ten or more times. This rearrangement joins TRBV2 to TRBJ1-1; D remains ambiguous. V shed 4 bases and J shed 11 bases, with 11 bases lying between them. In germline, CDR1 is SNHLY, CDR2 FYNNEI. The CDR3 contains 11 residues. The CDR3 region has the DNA TGTGCCAGCAGTGGTTATTTATCCGCTTTCTTT. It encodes CASSGYLSAFF. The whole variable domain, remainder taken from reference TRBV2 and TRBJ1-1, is EPEVTQTPSHQVTQMGQEVILRCVPISNHLYFYWYRQILGQKVEFLVSFYNNEISEKSEIFDDQFSVERPDGSNFTLKIRSTKLEDSAMYFCASSGYLSAFFGQGTRLTVV.

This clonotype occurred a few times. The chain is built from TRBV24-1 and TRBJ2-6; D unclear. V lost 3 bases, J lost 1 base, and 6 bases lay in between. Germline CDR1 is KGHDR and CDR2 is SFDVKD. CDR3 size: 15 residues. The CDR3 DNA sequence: TGTGCCACCAGTGATACGATTTCTGGGGCCAACGTCCTGACTTTC. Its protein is CATSDTISGANVLTF.

The CDR3 sequence is CASSAGTSGRNSPLHF. CDR3 DNA sequence: TGTGCCAGCAGCGCCGGGACTAGCGGCAGGAATTCACCCCTCCACTTT. This chain links TRBV9 with TRBJ1-6, with D possibly being TRBD1 (5 bases). Germline CDR1 and CDR2: SGDLS and YYNGEE. CDR3 length: 16 residues. V lost 3 bases and J 7 bases, leaving 17 bases between the germline ends. The whole variable domain, remainder taken from reference TRBV9 and TRBJ1-6, is DSGVTQTPKHLITATGQRVTLRCSPRSGDLSVYWYQQSLDQGLQFLIQYYNGEERAKGNILERFSAQQFPDLHSELNLSSLELGDSALYFCASSAGTSGRNSPLHFGNGTRLTVT.

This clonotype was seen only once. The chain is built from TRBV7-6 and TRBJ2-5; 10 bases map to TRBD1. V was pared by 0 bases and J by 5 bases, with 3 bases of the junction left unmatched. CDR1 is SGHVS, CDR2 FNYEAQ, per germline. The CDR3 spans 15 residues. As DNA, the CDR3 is TGTGCCAGCAGCTTAGCGACAGGGGGCGTGGAGACCCAGTACTTC. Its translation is CASSLATGGVETQYF.

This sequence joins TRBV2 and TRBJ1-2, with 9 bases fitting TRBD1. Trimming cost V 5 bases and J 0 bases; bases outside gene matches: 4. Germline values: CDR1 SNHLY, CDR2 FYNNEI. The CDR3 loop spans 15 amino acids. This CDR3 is CASSRTGEANYGYTF. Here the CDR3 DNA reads TGTGCCAGCAGTCGGACAGGGGAAGCTAACTATGGCTACACCTTC.

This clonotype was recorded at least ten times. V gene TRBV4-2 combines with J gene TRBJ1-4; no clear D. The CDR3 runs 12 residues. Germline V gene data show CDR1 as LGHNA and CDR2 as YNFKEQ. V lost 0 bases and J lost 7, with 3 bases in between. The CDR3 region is CASSQDGEKLFF. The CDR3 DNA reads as TGTGCCAGCAGCCAAGACGGTGAAAAACTGTTTTTT.

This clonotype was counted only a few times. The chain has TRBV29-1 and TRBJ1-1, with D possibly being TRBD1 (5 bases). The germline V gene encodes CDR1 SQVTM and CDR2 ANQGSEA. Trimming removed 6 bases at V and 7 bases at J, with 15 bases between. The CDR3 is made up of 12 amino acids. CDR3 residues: CSVSSGANEAFF. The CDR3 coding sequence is TGCAGCGTCAGTTCCGGGGCTAATGAAGCTTTCTTT.

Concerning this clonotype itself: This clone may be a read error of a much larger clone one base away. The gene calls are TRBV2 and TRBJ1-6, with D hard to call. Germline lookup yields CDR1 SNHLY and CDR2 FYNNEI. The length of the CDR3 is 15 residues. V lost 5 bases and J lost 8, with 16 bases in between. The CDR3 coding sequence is TGTGCCAGCAGTTCGCGACGGCGTCACGATTCACCCCTCCACTTT. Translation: CASSSRRRHDSPLHF. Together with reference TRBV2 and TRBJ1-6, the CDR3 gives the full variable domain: EPEVTQTPSHQVTQMGQEVILRCVPISNHLYFYWYRQILGQKVEFLVSFYNNEISEKSEIFDDQFSVERPDGSNFTLKIRSTKLEDSAMYFCASSSRRRHDSPLHFGNGTRLTVT.

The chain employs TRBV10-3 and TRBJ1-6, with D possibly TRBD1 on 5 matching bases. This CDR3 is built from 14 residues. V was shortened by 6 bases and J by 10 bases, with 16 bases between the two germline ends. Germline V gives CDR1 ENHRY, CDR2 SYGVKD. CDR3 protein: CAIRGDSEGSPLHF. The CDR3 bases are TGTGCCATCAGGGGGGACTCAGAGGGGTCACCCCTCCACTTT.

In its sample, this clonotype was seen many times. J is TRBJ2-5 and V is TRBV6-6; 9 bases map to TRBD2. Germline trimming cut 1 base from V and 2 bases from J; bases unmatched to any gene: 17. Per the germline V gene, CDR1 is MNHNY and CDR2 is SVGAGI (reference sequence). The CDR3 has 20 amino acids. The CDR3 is CASSYFTRHPGLAVQETQYF. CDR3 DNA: TGTGCCAGCAGTTACTTTACCCGCCATCCGGGACTAGCTGTACAAGAGACCCAGTACTTC.

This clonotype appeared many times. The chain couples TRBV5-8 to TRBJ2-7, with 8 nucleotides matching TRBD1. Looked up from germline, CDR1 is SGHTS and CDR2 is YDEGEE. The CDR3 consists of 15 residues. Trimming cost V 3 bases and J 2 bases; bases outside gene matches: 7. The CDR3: CASSWDRTTPYEQYF. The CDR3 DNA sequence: TGTGCCAGCAGCTGGGACAGGACTACCCCCTACGAGCAGTACTTC.

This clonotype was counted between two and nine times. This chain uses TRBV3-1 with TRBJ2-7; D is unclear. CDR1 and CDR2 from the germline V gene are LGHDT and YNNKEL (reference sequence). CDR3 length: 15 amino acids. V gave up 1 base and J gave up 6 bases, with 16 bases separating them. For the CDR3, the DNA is TGTGCCAGCAGCCAAGTCGTGGGTCCGGATAGCGAGCAGTACTTC. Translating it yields CASSQVVGPDSEQYF.

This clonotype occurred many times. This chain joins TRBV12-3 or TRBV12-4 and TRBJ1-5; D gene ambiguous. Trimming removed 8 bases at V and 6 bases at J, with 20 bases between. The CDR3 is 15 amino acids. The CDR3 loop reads CASLGPDLMGQPQHF. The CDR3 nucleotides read TGTGCCAGCTTAGGCCCGGACCTGATGGGTCAGCCCCAGCATTTT.